The following is a T cell receptor beta chain sequence with its context. Its antigen is as yet unknown. This CDR3 is 16 amino acids long. The germline V gene has CDR1 MGHRA and CDR2 YSYEKL. The V and J ends lost 4 bases and 4 bases respectively, with 16 bases between them. Second doses that came at about 4 or about 12 weeks were put together. The sample comes from a study of T cell responses to AZD1222 COVID-19 vaccine. Study-level points and caveats: Compared with day 0, the breadth and depth of the Spike-specific TCR repertoire rose significantly after two doses of AZD1222.

This table comes from immunoSEQ multiplex PCR, and its TCRdb copy is limited to in-frame clones, with some not included. The sample has roughly 110,000 clones, less than 95% seen once; the top ten hold 6.5% to 10%. This TCR was sampled from an adult who received the AZD1222 COVID-19 vaccine. This sequence joins TRBV4-1 and TRBJ2-2; D gene unclear. The source was peripheral blood, collected 28 days after the second AZD1222 dose. CDR3: CASSPRRTESTGELFF. DNA of the CDR3: TGCGCCAGCAGCCCTCGACGGACGGAAAGCACCGGGGAGCTGTTTTTT.